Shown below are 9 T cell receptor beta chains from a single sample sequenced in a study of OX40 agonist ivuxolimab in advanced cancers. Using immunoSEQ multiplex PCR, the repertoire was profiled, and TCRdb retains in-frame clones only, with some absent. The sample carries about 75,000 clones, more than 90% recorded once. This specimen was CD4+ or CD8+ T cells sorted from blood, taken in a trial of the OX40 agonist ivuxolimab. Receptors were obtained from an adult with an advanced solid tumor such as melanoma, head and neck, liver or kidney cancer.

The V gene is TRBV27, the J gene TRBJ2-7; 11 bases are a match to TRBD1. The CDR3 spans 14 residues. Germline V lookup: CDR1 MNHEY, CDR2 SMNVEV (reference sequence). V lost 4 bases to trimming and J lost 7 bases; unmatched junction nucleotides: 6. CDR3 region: CASSYGQGAGEQYF. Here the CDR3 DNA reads TGTGCCAGCAGTTACGGACAGGGGGCTGGGGAGCAGTACTTC.

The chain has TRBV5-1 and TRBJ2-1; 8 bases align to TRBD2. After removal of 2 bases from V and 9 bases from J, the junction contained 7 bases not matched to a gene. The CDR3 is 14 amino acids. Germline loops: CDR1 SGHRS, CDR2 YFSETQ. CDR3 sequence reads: CASSLAGDGGEQFF. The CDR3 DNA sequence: TGCGCCAGCAGCTTAGCGGGAGACGGAGGTGAGCAGTTCTTC.

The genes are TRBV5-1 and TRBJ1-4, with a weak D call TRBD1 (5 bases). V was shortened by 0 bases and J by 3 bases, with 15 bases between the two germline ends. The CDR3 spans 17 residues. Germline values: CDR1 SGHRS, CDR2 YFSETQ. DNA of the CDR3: TGCGCCAGCAGCTTGGGAGGGCCCGTGGGGGCTAATGAAAAACTGTTTTTT. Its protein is CASSLGGPVGANEKLFF.

CDR3 sequence: CASSLIAGGETQYF. The CDR3 nucleotides are TGTGCCAGCAGCTTAATAGCGGGGGGGGAGACCCAGTACTTC. The V and J genes are TRBV7-6 and TRBJ2-5; 11 bases fit TRBD2. Germline CDR1 reads SGHVS; CDR2 reads FNYEAQ. This CDR3 is 14 amino acids long. Germline trimming cut 2 bases from V and 5 bases from J; bases unmatched to any gene: 1.

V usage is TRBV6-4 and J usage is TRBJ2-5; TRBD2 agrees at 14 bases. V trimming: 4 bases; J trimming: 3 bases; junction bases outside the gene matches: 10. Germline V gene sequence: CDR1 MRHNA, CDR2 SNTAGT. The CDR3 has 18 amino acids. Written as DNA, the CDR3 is TGTGCCAGCAGTGCACCTACCGGGACTAGCGGGAGTGAAGAGACCCAGTACTTC. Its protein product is CASSAPTGTSGSEETQYF.

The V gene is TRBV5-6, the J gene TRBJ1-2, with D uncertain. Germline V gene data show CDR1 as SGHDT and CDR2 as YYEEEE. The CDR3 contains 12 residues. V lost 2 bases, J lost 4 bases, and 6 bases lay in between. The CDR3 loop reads CASSLDIYGYTF. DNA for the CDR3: TGTGCCAGCAGCTTAGACATCTATGGCTACACCTTC.

CDR3 coding DNA: TGCGCCAGCAGCTTGGGGACTACTATAGATACGCAGTATTTT. Protein sequence: CASSLGTTIDTQYF. The genes are TRBV5-1 and TRBJ2-3; the D gene is possibly TRBD2 (6 bases). V was trimmed by 0 bases and J by 5 bases, leaving 10 bases between them. Germline assignment: CDR1 SGHRS and CDR2 YFSETQ. There are 14 residues in the CDR3.

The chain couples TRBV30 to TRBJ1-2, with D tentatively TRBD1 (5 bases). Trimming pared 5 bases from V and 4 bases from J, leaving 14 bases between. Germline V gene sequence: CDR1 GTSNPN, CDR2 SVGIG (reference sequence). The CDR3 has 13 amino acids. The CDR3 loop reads CAWEDPGRYGYTF. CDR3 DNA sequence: TGTGCCTGGGAGGATCCGGGACGCTATGGCTACACCTTC.

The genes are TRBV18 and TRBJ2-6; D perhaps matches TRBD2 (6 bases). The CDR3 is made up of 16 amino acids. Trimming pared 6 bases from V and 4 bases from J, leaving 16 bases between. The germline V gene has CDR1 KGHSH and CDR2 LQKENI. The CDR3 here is CASSAGIVSGANVLTF. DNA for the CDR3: TGTGCCAGCTCCGCGGGGATAGTTTCGGGGGCCAACGTCCTGACTTTC.